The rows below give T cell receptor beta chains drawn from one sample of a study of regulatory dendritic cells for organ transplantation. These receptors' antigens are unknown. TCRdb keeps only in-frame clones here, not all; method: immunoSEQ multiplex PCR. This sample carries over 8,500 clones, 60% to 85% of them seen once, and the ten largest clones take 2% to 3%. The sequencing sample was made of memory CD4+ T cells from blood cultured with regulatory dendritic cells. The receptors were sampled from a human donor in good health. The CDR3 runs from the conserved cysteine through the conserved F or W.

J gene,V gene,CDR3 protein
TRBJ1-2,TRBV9,CASSVEDRGGYGYTF
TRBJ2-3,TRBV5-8,CASSVRLAGGPF
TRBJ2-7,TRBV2,CASRDRDISYEQYF
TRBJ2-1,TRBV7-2,CASSPRSGGLIANEQFF
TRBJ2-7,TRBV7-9,CASSWGDRTSYEQYF
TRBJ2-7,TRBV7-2,CASSLTVTYEQYF
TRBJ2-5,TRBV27,CASKPAQSGVQETQYF
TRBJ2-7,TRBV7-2,CASSLGPAGGRYEQYF
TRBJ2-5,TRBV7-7,CASSLGGTGGRETQYF
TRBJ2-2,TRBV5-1,CASSFQGDRTGELFF
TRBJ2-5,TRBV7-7,CASSRGLAGTETQYF
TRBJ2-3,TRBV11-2,CASSPVLTTDTQYF
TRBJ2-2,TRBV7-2,CASSLEAARNTGELFF
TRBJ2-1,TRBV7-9,CASSPKSGGYNEQFF
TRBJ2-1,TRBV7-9,CASSPWTLRGSYNEQFF
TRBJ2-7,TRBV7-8,CASSPAYEQYF
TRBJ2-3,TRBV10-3,CAISESSSGGMGTQYF
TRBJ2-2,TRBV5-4,CASSAYRGAGELFF
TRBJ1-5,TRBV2,CASRDREHQPQHF
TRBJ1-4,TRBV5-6,CASSPGVGWRELFF
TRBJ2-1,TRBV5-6,CASSLLSGGAGEQFF
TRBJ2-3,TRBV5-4,CASSLAGPDTQYF
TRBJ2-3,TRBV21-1,CASSRGTRNLAQPSTDTQYF
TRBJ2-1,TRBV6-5,CASSRGRVGEFF
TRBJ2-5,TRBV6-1,CASSARGLTETQYF
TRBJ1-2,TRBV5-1,CASSLEGSTENGYTF
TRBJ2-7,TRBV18,CASSPRQGQRTYEQYF
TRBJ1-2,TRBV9,CASSATGESYGYTF
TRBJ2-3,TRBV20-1,CSAQADTQYF
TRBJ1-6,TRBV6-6,CASSFDRWGGESPLHF
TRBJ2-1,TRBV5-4,CASSLSGGFYNEQFF
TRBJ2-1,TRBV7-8,CASSSWTEGDEQFF
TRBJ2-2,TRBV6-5,CASSPLYTGELFF
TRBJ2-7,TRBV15,CATSRRTSGTYEQYF
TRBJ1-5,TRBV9,CASSVDPTGAQPQHF
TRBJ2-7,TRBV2,CASSEAQLFEQYF
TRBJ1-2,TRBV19,CASSLQTGAGNYGYTF
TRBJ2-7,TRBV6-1,CASSYSQASYEQYF
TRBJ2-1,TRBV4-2,CASSQKPFGVSSYNEQFF
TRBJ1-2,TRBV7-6,CASSSTADRDSLNYGYTF
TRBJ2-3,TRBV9,CASSSRGGGVDTQYF
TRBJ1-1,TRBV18,CASSLGQGALVGKNTEAFF
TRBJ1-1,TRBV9,CASSVAPGVSDTEAFF
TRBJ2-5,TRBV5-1,CASSLFSRETQYF
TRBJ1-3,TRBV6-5,CASRQGQVGNTIYF
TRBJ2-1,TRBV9,CASSILSGGNNEQFF
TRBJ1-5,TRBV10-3,CAISPDRGNQPQHF
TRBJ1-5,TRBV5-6,CASSRGQASNQPQHF
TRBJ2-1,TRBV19,CASKSSGETDEQFF
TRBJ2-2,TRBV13,CASSFGQGDTGELFF
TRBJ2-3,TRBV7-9,CASSLVAGGPDTQYF
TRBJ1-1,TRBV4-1,CASSQRTGGVVNTEAFF
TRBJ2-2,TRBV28,CASTLGRGPTGELFF
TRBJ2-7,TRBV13,CASSLPGGNEQYF
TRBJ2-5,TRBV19,CASSKNRGETQYF
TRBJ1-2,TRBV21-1,CASSCRGGGYTF
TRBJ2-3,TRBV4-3,CASSQYGGGTDTQYF
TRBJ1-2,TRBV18,CASSPSRGQANYGYTF
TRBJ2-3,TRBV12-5,CASGLGLEEADTQYF
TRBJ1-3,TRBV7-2,CASSHRTAGNTIYF